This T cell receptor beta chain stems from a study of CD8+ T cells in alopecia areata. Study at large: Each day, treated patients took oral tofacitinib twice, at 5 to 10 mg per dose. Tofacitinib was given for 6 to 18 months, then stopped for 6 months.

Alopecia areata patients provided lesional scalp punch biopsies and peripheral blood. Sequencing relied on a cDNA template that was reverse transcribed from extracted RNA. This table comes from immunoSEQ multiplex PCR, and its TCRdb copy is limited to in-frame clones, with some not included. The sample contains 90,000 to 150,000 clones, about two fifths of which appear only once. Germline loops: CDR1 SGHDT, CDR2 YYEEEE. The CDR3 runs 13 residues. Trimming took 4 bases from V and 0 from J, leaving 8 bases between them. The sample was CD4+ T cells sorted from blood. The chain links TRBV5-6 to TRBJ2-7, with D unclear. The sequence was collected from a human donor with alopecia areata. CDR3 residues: CASSTKSSYEQYF. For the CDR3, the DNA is TGTGCCAGCAGCACCAAAAGCTCCTACGAGCAGTACTTC.